A single sample is the source of the 21 T cell receptor beta chains below, sequenced in a study of PD-L1 blockade in urothelial cancer. The method was immunoSEQ multiplex PCR; TCRdb's version includes in-frame clones alone and lacks a portion of them. The sample shows approximately 100,000 clones, about 85% of them seen only once. The source material was PBMCs, sampled around atezolizumab (anti-PD-L1) treatment. The receptor source for this set is a man aged 45-60 years with urothelial cancer.

V gene TRBV5-1 combines with J gene TRBJ1-5; TRBD1 agrees at 9 bases. This CDR3 region has 14 residues. Germline values: CDR1 SGHRS, CDR2 YFSETQ. With V trimmed by 4 bases and J by 4 bases, 3 bases remained unmatched. Written as DNA, the CDR3 is TGCGCCAGCAGCCCAGGACAGGGGAATCAGCCCCAGCATTTT. Protein: CASSPGQGNQPQHF.

A few counts support this clone. V gene TRBV27 combines with J gene TRBJ1-5; TRBD1 might be the D (6 bases). V shed 2 bases and J shed 7 bases, with 12 bases lying between them. Germline values: CDR1 MNHEY, CDR2 SMNVEV (reference sequence). The CDR3 has 14 residues. CDR3 region: CASSLGGAGQPQHF. Written as DNA, the CDR3 is TGTGCCAGCAGTTTAGGGGGGGCGGGGCAGCCCCAGCATTTT.

The CDR3 is CASSLGDTSSVGIQYF. In DNA, the CDR3 is TGTGCCAGCAGCTTGGGGGACACAAGTTCTGTGGGCATTCAGTACTTC. The chain couples TRBV5-8 to TRBJ2-4; tentatively, D is TRBD1 (6 bases). Germline V gene lookup returns CDR1 SGHTS and CDR2 YDEGEE. V lost 0 bases and J 9 bases, leaving 19 bases between the germline ends. The CDR3 runs 16 residues.

V usage is TRBV14 and J usage is TRBJ2-5; D ambiguous. V lost 6 bases to trimming and J lost 0 bases, with 8 bases between them. The CDR3 contains 13 residues. Germline V gene sequence: CDR1 SGHDN, CDR2 FVKESK. As DNA, the CDR3 is TGTGCCAGCAGTCGGGTGTACCAAGAGACCCAGTACTTC. This translates into CASSRVYQETQYF.

The chain has TRBV19 and TRBJ1-1; no definite D call. Germline loops: CDR1 LNHDA, CDR2 SQIVND (reference sequence). V lost 2 bases and J 4 bases, leaving 14 bases between the germline ends. CDR3 size: 15 residues. The CDR3 DNA follows: TGTGCCAGTAGTATAATGTCCCGACTGGGCACTGAAGCTTTCTTT. Translation gives CASSIMSRLGTEAFF.

The table lists this clone with a few counts. The chain employs TRBV18 and TRBJ1-5; D is perhaps TRBD1 (5 bases). The CDR3 is 15 residues long. The germline V gene encodes CDR1 KGHSH and CDR2 LQKENI. V lost 0 bases to trimming and J lost 4 bases, with 10 bases between them. CDR3 amino acids: CASSPPGTRNQPQHF. CDR3 DNA sequence: TGTGCCAGCTCACCACCTGGGACTAGGAATCAGCCCCAGCATTTT.

The CDR3: CASSLFKGVEAFF. DNA for the CDR3: TGCGCCAGCAGCTTGTTCAAGGGGGTGGAGGCTTTCTTT. The chain has TRBV5-1 and TRBJ1-1, with a tentative D call TRBD1 (6 bases). The germline V gene has CDR1 SGHRS and CDR2 YFSETQ. The CDR3 spans 13 residues. V gave up 1 base and J gave up 11 bases, with 15 bases separating them.

CDR3 loop: CASGAVSTDTQYF. The CDR3 DNA sequence: TGTGCCAGCGGAGCCGTATCCACAGATACGCAGTATTTT. The J gene is TRBJ2-3, the V gene TRBV7-8; D unresolved. Deletions cut 8 bases from V and 2 bases from J, with 11 bases between. The CDR3 is 13 residues long. CDR1 is SGHVS and CDR2 is FQNEAQ in the germline V gene.

The CDR3 protein is CASSIRGAGLTDTQYF. The CDR3 nucleotides read TGTGCCAGTAGTATTCGGGGGGCAGGGTTAACAGATACGCAGTATTTT. This rearrangement joins TRBV19 to TRBJ2-3; the D gene is possibly TRBD2 (7 bases). Trimming stripped 3 bases from V and 3 bases from J, with 16 bases between. Germline V gene data show CDR1 as LNHDA and CDR2 as SQIVND (reference sequence). This CDR3 spans 16 amino acids. Full variable domain (missing parts from reference TRBV19 and TRBJ2-3): DGGITQSPKYLFRKEGQNVTLSCEQNLNHDAMYWYRQDPGQGLRLIYYSQIVNDFQKGDIAEGYSVSREKKESFPLTVTSAQKNPTAFYLCASSIRGAGLTDTQYFGPGTRLTVL.

This clone has just a few counts. V usage is TRBV13 and J usage is TRBJ2-1; D ambiguous. The CDR3 is 15 amino acids. With 5 bases removed from V and 0 bases from J, the gap between germline ends came to 11 bases. The V gene's germline CDR1 is PRHDT and CDR2 FYEKMQ (reference sequence). CDR3 nucleotide sequence: TGTGCCAGCAGCCTTAGCCGGAGCTCCTACAATGAGCAGTTCTTC. Residues: CASSLSRSSYNEQFF.

V is TRBV9 and J is TRBJ2-3; a weak D match, TRBD1 (6 bases). The length of the CDR3 is 15 residues. V was clipped by 2 bases and J by 2 bases, with 12 bases between them. Germline CDR1 is SGDLS and CDR2 is YYNGEE. CDR3 sequence: CASSVGTPITDTQYF. Written as DNA, the CDR3 is TGTGCCAGCAGCGTCGGGACACCAATCACAGATACGCAGTATTTT.

This sequence joins TRBV7-9 and TRBJ1-1; TRBD1 is a possible D gene (6 bases). Per germline, CDR1 SEHNR and CDR2 FQNEAQ (reference sequence). The CDR3 spans 12 residues. Trimming shortened V by 5 bases and J by 6 bases, and 10 bases separated the two germline ends. The CDR3 here is CASSVRGPEAFF. CDR3 coding DNA: TGTGCCAGCAGCGTCAGGGGCCCTGAAGCTTTCTTT.

The chain links TRBV11-1 to TRBJ2-1, with D possibly matching TRBD2 (5 bases). Germline V gene sequence: CDR1 SGHAT, CDR2 FQDESV (reference sequence). V lost 0 bases, J lost 9 bases, and 12 bases lay in between. The length of the CDR3 is 14 residues. The CDR3 DNA reads TGTGCCAGCAGCTTAGCCAGGCCGGCGGGTGAGCAGTTCTTC. Protein sequence: CASSLARPAGEQFF.

About this clone itself: A much bigger clone sits one base away, suggesting this may be a read error. This CDR3 is also generated by other DNA sequences in the sample. The chain combines TRBV28 with TRBJ1-2; tentative D call: TRBD1 (6 bases). Germline V gene sequence: CDR1 MDHEN, CDR2 SYDVKM. The germline V and J ends were trimmed by 7 bases and 8 bases, with 17 bases remaining between them. The CDR3 extends over 13 amino acids. The DNA of the CDR3 is TGTGCCAGCACTGTGGGCCACAGGGTGGGCTACACCTTC. Residues: CASTVGHRVGYTF.

This chain joins TRBV10-2 and TRBJ2-1, with 7 bases lining up with TRBD2. The germline CDR1 and CDR2 sequences are WSHSY and SAAADI. The CDR3 is 13 residues long. The ends lost 5 bases at V and 5 bases at J; junction bases unmatched: 3. The CDR3 protein is CASSSSGHNEQFF. The CDR3 DNA reads as TGCGCCAGCAGTTCTAGCGGCCACAATGAGCAGTTCTTC.

The genes are TRBV15 and TRBJ2-7, with D perhaps matching TRBD1 (6 bases). The CDR3 is 15 amino acids. V lost 1 base and J lost 3, with 13 bases in between. The germline V gene has CDR1 LNHNV and CDR2 YYDKDF (reference sequence). In DNA form, the CDR3 reads TGTGCCACCAGCAGAGGAAGGGACACCTACTACGAGCAGTACTTC. Its translation is CATSRGRDTYYEQYF.

The gene calls are TRBV15 and TRBJ1-1, with TRBD1 matching 7 bases. Germline-derived CDR1 and CDR2 are LNHNV and YYDKDF (reference sequence). Trimming cost V 0 bases and J 1 base; bases outside gene matches: 2. CDR3 length equals 15 residues. CDR3 in DNA: TGTGCCACCAGCAGAGATCACAGGGGGAACACTGAAGCTTTCTTT. Its translation is CATSRDHRGNTEAFF. Looking up the rest from reference TRBV15 and TRBJ1-1 gives the full variable domain: DAMVIQNPRYQVTQFGKPVTLSCSQTLNHNVMYWYQQKSSQAPKLLFHYYDKDFNNEADTPDNFQSRRPNTSFCFLDIRSPGLGDTAMYLCATSRDHRGNTEAFFGQGTRLTVV.

The chain carries TRBV19 and TRBJ1-5; D perhaps matches TRBD1 (5 bases). Looked up from germline, CDR1 is LNHDA and CDR2 is SQIVND (reference sequence). V shed 8 bases and J shed 3 bases, with 14 bases lying between them. CDR3 size: 14 residues. The chain's CDR3 is CASQKGMNNQPQHF. The CDR3, as DNA: TGTGCCAGTCAAAAGGGGATGAACAATCAGCCCCAGCATTTT.

V is TRBV6-5 and J is TRBJ2-7, with 7 bases matching TRBD1. CDR1 and CDR2 from the germline V gene are MNHEY and SVGAGI. Losses at the gene ends were 10 bases for V and 6 bases for J; bases not matched to a gene: 9. This CDR3 contains 12 residues. This chain's CDR3 is CATADRNLEQYF. CDR3 DNA sequence: TGTGCCACCGCGGACAGGAACCTCGAGCAGTACTTC.

The rearrangement joins TRBV9 to TRBJ2-1; 7 bases line up with TRBD1. V was pared by 4 bases and J by 7 bases, with 8 bases of the junction left unmatched. Germline V gives CDR1 SGDLS, CDR2 YYNGEE. The CDR3 spans 14 residues. The CDR3 DNA reads as TGTGCCAGCAGCCTACAGGGGCTGGTAAATGAGCAGTTCTTC. Translation: CASSLQGLVNEQFF.

V and J are TRBV30 and TRBJ1-1, with D tentatively TRBD1 (5 bases). Germline lookup yields CDR1 GTSNPN and CDR2 SVGIG (reference sequence). Trimming took 0 bases from V and 4 from J, leaving 9 bases between them. The CDR3 has 13 amino acids. Here the CDR3 reads CAWSVGVGTEAFF. The CDR3 nucleotides read TGTGCCTGGAGTGTAGGGGTAGGCACTGAAGCTTTCTTT.